The clone carrying this T cell receptor beta chain was recorded only once. The antigen remains unidentified. The V segment lost 5 bases and the J segment 5 bases; nucleotides outside the gene matches: 10. The CDR3 has 16 amino acids. Germline V lookup: CDR1 SEHNR, CDR2 FQNEAQ (reference sequence). PCR amplification relied on 60 Vbeta primers (plus 13 Jbeta primers). Libraries were prepared by immunoSEQ multiplex PCR; TCRdb keeps only in-frame clonotypes and omits some of them. The sample has over 250,000 clones, just over 70% seen once. The sample originates from a study of cytomegalovirus exposure and HLA in healthy donors. Turning to the study itself: Across under 450 genotyped donors, more than 75% landed in the Caucasian-associated ancestry cluster.

Notes on the study in general: Available immune exposure information covered CMV serostatus only. Specificity of three CMV-associated chains for CMV antigens was verified in vitro. Later analysis revealed greater clonal expansion in HLA-associated TCR beta chains than in equally common others.

The specimen was PBMCs. The sequence was obtained from a female donor in good health and CMV-seronegative. V and J are TRBV7-9 and TRBJ2-3, with 10 bases lining up with TRBD2. The CDR3, as DNA: TGTGCCAGCAGCCCGAGCGGGGGGGCCGGGGGAGATACGCAGTATTTT. It is translated as CASSPSGGAGGDTQYF.